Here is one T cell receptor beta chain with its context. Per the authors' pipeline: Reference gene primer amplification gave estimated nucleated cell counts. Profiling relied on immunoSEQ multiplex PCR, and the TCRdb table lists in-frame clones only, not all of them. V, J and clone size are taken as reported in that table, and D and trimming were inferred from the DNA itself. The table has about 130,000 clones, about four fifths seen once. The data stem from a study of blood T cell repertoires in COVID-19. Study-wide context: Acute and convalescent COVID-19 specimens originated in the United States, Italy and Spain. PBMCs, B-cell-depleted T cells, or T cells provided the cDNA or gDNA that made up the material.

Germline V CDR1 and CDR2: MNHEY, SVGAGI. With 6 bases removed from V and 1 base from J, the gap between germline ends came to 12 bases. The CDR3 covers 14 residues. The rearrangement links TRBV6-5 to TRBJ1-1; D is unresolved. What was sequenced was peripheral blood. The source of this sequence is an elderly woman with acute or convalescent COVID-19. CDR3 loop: CASRGREGNTEAFF. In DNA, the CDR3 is TGTGCCAGCAGGGGGAGAGAGGGGAACACTGAAGCTTTCTTT.